This entry features one T cell receptor beta chain sequence. Its antigen is currently unknown. TCRbeta library construction was performed incorporating unique molecular identifiers. TCRdb used MiXCR to reprocess the PCR reads, holding one entry per CDR3 protein. The sample has some 350,000 distinct CDR3 sequences, 15% to 20% seen once. V lost 7 bases, J lost 5 bases, and 11 bases lay in between. CDR3 length: 12 amino acids. CDR1 is SGHRS and CDR2 is YFSETQ in the germline V gene. This sample is drawn from a study of T-cell reconstitution after alpha-beta-depleted transplantation in children. The study, taken as a whole, reports: The origin of alpha-beta T cells about two months after transplant was reportedly several hundred expanded graft clones. After one year, T-cell counts and TCRbeta diversity mostly came from new T cells. There were some patients whose high TCRbeta diversity at day 60 came from surviving recipient T cells and thymic progenitors.

This clonotype originated in a male patient aged 2 to 10 who had a stem cell transplant for acute lymphoblastic leukemia, so the T cells may come from the graft donor. This rearrangement joins TRBV5-1 to TRBJ2-3; D not resolved. This sample comprised PBMCs, mostly from graft donor cells, obtained 360 days after TCRalphabeta/CD19-depleted stem cell transplant. The CDR3: CASSDALDTQYF. The CDR3 region has the DNA TGCGCCAGCTCCGATGCGCTAGATACGCAGTATTTT.